Reported below is one T cell receptor (beta chain). The antigen remains unidentified. This sample was taken from a study of T cells in Graves' hyperthyroidism and ophthalmopathy. Study-level points and caveats: Most clonotypes expanded in the thyroid (above 0.001) were also present in blood.

What was amplified from RNA transcripts were TCR beta CDR3 regions. The HTBI primer set was used in a first-round RT-PCR of the TCR CDR3. TCRdb called the multiplex PCR reads again in MiXCR, with one record for every CDR3 protein. The sample contains a few hundred thousand distinct CDR3 sequences, about 20% of which appear only once. This CDR3 spans 17 amino acids. Germline V gene data show CDR1 as SQVTM and CDR2 as ANQGSEA. V shed 0 bases and J 0 bases; nucleotides not matched to a gene: 5. Cells are PBMCs isolated from approximately 9.2 ml of fresh blood. The specimen was blood. This sequence joins TRBV29-1 and TRBJ2-5; 12 bases match TRBD2. The clonotype comes from a man aged 25-40 years with Graves' ophthalmopathy. DNA for the CDR3: TGCAGCGTTGAAGATTACAGGACTAGCGGGAACCAAGAGACCCAGTACTTC. Translation gives CSVEDYRTSGNQETQYF.